The rows below give T cell receptor beta chains drawn from one sample of a study of cytotoxic CD8 clonotypes in ibrutinib-treated CLL. Using immunoSEQ multiplex PCR, the repertoire was profiled, and TCRdb retains in-frame clones only, with some absent. This table holds more than 200,000 clones, 70% found once. The sample here was PBMCs, taken after 24 months of ibrutinib treatment. These receptors originate from a human donor with chronic lymphocytic leukemia. Each CDR3 is given with its conserved first and last residue. Each record gives: clone size, V gene, J gene, D gene, CDR3 DNA, CDR3 protein. The D gene is left open where the match is weak. Clone sizes are given selectively: once, few, many, or a class where the clone is expanded.

size: few; V: TRBV6-1; J: TRBJ2-1; D: .; DNA: TGTGCCAGCAGTGAGCCTAGCGTAAGCTCCTACAATGAGCAGTTCTTC; CDR3: CASSEPSVSSYNEQFF
size: .; V: TRBV7-3; J: TRBJ2-4; D: TRBD1; DNA: TGTGCCAGCAGCTTGGGGACAGGGAAAAACATTCAGTACTTC; CDR3: CASSLGTGKNIQYF
size: .; V: TRBV5-1; J: TRBJ1-2; D: .; DNA: TGCGCCAGCAGCTCACAGGGCCCCGGCTATGGCTACACCTTC; CDR3: CASSSQGPGYGYTF
size: .; V: TRBV7-2; J: TRBJ2-7; D: TRBD1; DNA: TGTGCCAGCAGCCCGACAGGGATCCACGAGCAGTACTTC; CDR3: CASSPTGIHEQYF
size: .; V: TRBV18; J: TRBJ2-7; D: .; DNA: TGTGCCAGCTCACCGATGGGAAACGAGCAGTACTTC; CDR3: CASSPMGNEQYF
size: .; V: TRBV9; J: TRBJ2-1; D: TRBD2; DNA: TGTGCCAGCAGCGTAGGGAGCGGGGCCTTTTACAATGAGCAGTTCTTC; CDR3: CASSVGSGAFYNEQFF
size: .; V: TRBV29-1; J: TRBJ1-2; D: .; DNA: TGCAGCGTCCTAAACCAGGGGAGGGGCTACACCTTC; CDR3: CSVLNQGRGYTF
size: once; V: TRBV4-2; J: TRBJ2-7; D: .; DNA: TGTGCCAGCAGCCAAGAAGACGCTATGACAACCTACGAGCAGTACTTC; CDR3: CASSQEDAMTTYEQYF
size: few; V: TRBV5-1; J: TRBJ2-1; D: TRBD2; DNA: TGCGCCAGCAGCTTGGCTTCTAGCGGGAGTTTTTCCTACAATGAGCAGTTCTTC; CDR3: CASSLASSGSFSYNEQFF
size: .; V: TRBV6-5; J: TRBJ2-1; D: TRBD1; DNA: TGTGCCAGCAGTTACCGGGACAGGGGTAATGAGCAGTTCTTC; CDR3: CASSYRDRGNEQFF
size: few; V: TRBV10-3; J: TRBJ1-1; D: .; DNA: TGTGCCATCAGTGAATTAGGGACCACACGCGGGAACACTGAAGCTTTCTTT; CDR3: CAISELGTTRGNTEAFF
size: once; V: TRBV28; J: TRBJ2-3; D: .; DNA: TGTGCCAGCAGTCAAACTACTCCCACAGATACGCAGTATTTT; CDR3: CASSQTTPTDTQYF
size: .; V: TRBV5-1; J: TRBJ1-1; D: .; DNA: TGCGCCAGCAGCTTAAGCAGGGAACGAAACACTGAAGCTTTCTTT; CDR3: CASSLSRERNTEAFF
size: .; V: TRBV9; J: TRBJ2-1; D: TRBD2; DNA: TGTGCCAGCAGCCCCCGGACTAGCGGGAGGGGGAATGAGCAGTTCTTC; CDR3: CASSPRTSGRGNEQFF
size: .; V: TRBV28; J: TRBJ1-2; D: .; DNA: TGTGCCAGCAGTTTATTGGTGGAGACCGCCTACACCTTC; CDR3: CASSLLVETAYTF
size: .; V: TRBV6-6; J: TRBJ2-1; D: TRBD2; DNA: TGTGCCAGCAGAGGGACTAGCGGGAGGATGAATGAGCAGTTCTTC; CDR3: CASRGTSGRMNEQFF
size: .; V: TRBV11-2; J: TRBJ2-1; D: TRBD2; DNA: TGTGCCAGCAGCCACCAACTAGCGATATACAATGAGCAGTTCTTC; CDR3: CASSHQLAIYNEQFF